The clone carrying this TCR beta chain has just a few counts. No antigen is known for it. Amplification targeted TCR beta CDR3 regions from RNA transcripts. TCR CDR3 regions were first amplified by RT-PCR with HTBI primers. TCRdb passed the multiplex PCR reads through MiXCR, listing each CDR3 protein once. The table lists around 800,000 distinct CDR3 sequences, about 38% of them singletons. The V and J ends lost 5 bases and 3 bases, in that order; junction bases with no gene match: 6. Per the germline V gene, CDR1 is SEHNR and CDR2 is FQNEAQ (reference sequence). The CDR3 loop spans 17 amino acids. Thyroid ultrasound and orbital computed tomography, with clinical symptoms and serum thyroxine and TRAb, informed diagnoses. Fresh 10 ml peripheral blood yielded PBMCs. These data originate in a study of T cells in Graves' hyperthyroidism and ophthalmopathy. General observations from the study: Ophthalmopathy, which appeared later, was predicted by the model a median about 6.8 months before onset. Most clonotypes expanded in the thyroid (above 0.001) were also present in blood.

The specimen was blood. This TCR was recovered from a man aged 18 to 30 with Graves' hyperthyroidism. This chain joins TRBV7-9 and TRBJ2-2, with 13 bases that match TRBD2. The CDR3 DNA reads TGTGCCAGCAGCCCTGGACTAGCGGGAGTTGACACCGGGGAGCTGTTTTTT. This gives the protein CASSPGLAGVDTGELFF.